This TCR beta chain is drawn from a study of T cell responses to AZD1222 COVID-19 vaccine. Study results and caveats: Possibly, clonal diversity was underestimated; donors were largely white British and included more females. No day 14 peak samples; only post-peak repertoires were characterized.

V lost 5 bases and J lost 5; bases outside the gene matches: 2. The CDR3 is 13 amino acids. Germline assignment: CDR1 MNHNS and CDR2 SASEGT. As to this clone: Its antigen is unknown.

TCRdb keeps only in-frame clones here, not all; method: immunoSEQ multiplex PCR. The sample lists 140,000 to 150,000 clones, 93% occurring once. The sample here was peripheral blood, taken on day 0 of AZD1222 vaccination. The chain carries TRBV6-1 and TRBJ2-2; 7 bases agree with TRBD2. This receptor was identified in an adult in good health. The CDR3 DNA follows: TGTGCCAGCAGTTTGCGGGAGACCGGGGAGCTGTTTTTT. It translates to CASSLRETGELFF.